Sequencing of this T cell receptor (beta chain) was carried out in a study of blood T cell repertoires in COVID-19. The CDR3 covers 15 residues. V was clipped by 6 bases and J by 5 bases, with 19 bases between them. Germline CDR1 and CDR2: MNHEY and SVGAGI. Clones were sequenced by immunoSEQ multiplex PCR, and TCRdb holds only the in-frame ones, with some missing. The sample includes 250,000 or so clones, 80% to 90% of them seen just once. The chain has TRBV6-5 and TRBJ2-5; weak D call: TRBD1 (8 bases). This receptor was obtained from a man aged 50 to 59 with acute or convalescent COVID-19. The sample consisted of peripheral blood. CDR3: CASSHRTGRGETQYF. The CDR3 DNA follows: TGTGCCAGCAGCCACCGGACAGGGCGGGGGGAGACCCAGTACTTC.